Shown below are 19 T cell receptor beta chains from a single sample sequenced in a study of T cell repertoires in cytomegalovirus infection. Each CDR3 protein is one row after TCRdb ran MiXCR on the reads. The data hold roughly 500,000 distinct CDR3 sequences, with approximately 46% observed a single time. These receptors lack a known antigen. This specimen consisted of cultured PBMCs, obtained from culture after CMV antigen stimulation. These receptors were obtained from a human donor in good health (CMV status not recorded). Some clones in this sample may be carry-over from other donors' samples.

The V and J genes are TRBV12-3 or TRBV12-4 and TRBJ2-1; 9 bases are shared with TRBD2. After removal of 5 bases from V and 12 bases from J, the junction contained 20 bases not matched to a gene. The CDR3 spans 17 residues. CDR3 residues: CASSPAGGSGSSGGQFF. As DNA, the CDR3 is TGTGCCAGCAGTCCCGCGGGTGGTAGCGGGAGCTCGGGTGGGCAGTTCTTC.

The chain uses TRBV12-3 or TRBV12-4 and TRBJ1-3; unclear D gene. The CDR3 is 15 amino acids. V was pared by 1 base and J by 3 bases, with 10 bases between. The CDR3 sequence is CASSLGAGYGNTIYF. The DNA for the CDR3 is TGTGCCAGCAGTTTAGGGGCCGGTTATGGAAACACCATATATTTT.

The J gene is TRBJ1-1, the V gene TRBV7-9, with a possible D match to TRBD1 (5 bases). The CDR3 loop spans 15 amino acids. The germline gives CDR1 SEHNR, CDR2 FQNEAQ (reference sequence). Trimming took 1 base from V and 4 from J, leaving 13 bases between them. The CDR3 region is CASSLGSAGITEAFF. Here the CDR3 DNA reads TGTGCCAGCAGCTTAGGGTCGGCAGGGATCACTGAAGCTTTCTTT. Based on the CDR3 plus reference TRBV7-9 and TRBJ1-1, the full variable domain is DTGVSQNPRHKITKRGQNVTFRCDPISEHNRLYWYRQTLGQGPEFLTYFQNEAQLEKSRLLSDRFSAERPKGSFSTLEIQRTEQGDSAMYLCASSLGSAGITEAFFGQGTRLTVV.

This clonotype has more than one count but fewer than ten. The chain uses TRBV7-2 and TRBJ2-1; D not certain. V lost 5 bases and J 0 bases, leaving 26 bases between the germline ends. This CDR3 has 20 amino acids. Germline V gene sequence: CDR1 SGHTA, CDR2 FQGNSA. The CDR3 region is CASSNPTHRYALSSYNEQFF. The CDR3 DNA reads TGTGCCAGCAGCAACCCTACCCATCGTTATGCCCTGAGCTCCTACAATGAGCAGTTCTTC.

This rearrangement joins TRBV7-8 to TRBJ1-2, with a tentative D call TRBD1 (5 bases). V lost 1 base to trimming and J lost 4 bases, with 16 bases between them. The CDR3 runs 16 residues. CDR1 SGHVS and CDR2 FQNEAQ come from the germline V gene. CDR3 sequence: CASSLVLPGRFYGYTF. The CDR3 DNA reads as TGTGCCAGCAGCTTAGTCTTGCCAGGGAGGTTCTATGGCTACACCTTC.

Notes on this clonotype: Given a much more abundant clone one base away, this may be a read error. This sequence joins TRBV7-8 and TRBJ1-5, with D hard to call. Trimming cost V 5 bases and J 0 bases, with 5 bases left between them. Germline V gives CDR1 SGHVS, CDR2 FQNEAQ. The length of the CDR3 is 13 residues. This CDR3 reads CASSPFSNQPQHF. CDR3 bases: TGTGCCAGCAGCCCCTTTAGCAATCAGCCCCAGCATTTT. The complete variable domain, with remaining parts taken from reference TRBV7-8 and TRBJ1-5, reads GAGVSQSPRYKVAKRGQDVALRCDPISGHVSLFWYQQALGQGPEFLTYFQNEAQLDKSGLPSDRFFAERPEGSVSTLKIQRTQQEDSAVYLCASSPFSNQPQHFGDGTRLSIL.

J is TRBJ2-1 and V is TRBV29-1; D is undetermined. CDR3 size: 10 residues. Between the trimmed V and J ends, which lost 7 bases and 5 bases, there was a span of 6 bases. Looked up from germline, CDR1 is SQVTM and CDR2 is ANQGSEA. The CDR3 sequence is CSGRNNEQFF. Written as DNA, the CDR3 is TGCAGCGGCCGCAACAATGAGCAGTTCTTC.

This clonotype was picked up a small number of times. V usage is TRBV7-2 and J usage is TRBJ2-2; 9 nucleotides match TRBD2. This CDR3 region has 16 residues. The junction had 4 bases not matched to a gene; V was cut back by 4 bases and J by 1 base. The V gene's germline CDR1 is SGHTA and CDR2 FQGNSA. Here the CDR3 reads CASSYQAGGNTGELFF. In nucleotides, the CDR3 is TGTGCCAGCAGCTACCAAGCGGGAGGGAACACCGGGGAGCTGTTTTTT.

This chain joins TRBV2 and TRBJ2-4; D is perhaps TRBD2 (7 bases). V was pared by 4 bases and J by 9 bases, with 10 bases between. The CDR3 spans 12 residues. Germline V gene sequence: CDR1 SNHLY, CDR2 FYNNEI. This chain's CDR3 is CASSGGGSIQYF. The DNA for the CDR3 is TGTGCCAGCAGTGGGGGGGGCTCCATTCAGTACTTC.

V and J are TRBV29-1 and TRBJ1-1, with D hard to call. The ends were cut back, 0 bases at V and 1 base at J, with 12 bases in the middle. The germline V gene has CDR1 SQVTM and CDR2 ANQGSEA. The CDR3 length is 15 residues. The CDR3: CSVEDGSTENTEAFF. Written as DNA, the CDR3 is TGCAGCGTTGAAGATGGAAGCACTGAGAACACTGAAGCTTTCTTT.

CDR3 sequence (DNA): TGTGCCAGCAGCAGGCCGTCGCGAGGCACCTTTTCCCGGGACGGACACTACGAGCAGTACTTC. This encodes CASSRPSRGTFSRDGHYEQYF. V and J are TRBV12-3 or TRBV12-4 and TRBJ2-7; D may be TRBD1 or TRBD2 (5 bases each). The ends were cut back, 6 bases at V and 3 bases at J, with 36 bases in the middle. The CDR3 loop spans 21 amino acids.

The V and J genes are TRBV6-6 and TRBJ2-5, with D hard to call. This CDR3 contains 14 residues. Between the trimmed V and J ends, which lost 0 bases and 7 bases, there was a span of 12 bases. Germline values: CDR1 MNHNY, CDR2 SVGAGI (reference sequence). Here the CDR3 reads CASSYSSFLGTQYF. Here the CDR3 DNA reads TGTGCCAGCAGTTACTCATCTTTTCTCGGGACCCAGTACTTC.

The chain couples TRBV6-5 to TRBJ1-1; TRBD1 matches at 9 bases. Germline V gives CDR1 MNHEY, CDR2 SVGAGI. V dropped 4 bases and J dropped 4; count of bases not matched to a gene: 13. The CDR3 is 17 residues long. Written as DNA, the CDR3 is TGTGCCAGCAGTTCACTTCTCCGGACAGGGGCCAGCACTGAAGCTTTCTTT. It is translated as CASSSLLRTGASTEAFF.

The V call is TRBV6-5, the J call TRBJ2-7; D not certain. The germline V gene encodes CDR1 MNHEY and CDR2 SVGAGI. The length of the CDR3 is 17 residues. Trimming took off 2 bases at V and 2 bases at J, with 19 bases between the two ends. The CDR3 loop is CASSYTPPALDPYEQYF. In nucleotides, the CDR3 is TGTGCCAGCAGTTACACCCCTCCGGCCTTAGATCCCTACGAGCAGTACTTC.

CDR3 residues: CASSPQLAGVSDNEQFF. The CDR3 DNA follows: TGTGCCAGCTCACCTCAACTAGCGGGGGTCTCTGACAATGAGCAGTTCTTC. The gene calls are TRBV18 and TRBJ2-1, with 11 bases aligning to TRBD2. Germline trimming cut 3 bases from V and 5 bases from J; bases unmatched to any gene: 9. This CDR3 contains 17 residues. Germline loops: CDR1 KGHSH, CDR2 LQKENI.

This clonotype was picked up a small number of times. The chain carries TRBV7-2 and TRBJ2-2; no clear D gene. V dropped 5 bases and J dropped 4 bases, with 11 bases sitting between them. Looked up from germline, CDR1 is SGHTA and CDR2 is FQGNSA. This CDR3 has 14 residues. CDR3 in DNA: TGTGCCAGCAGCCCGCAACCGGGCACCGGGGAGCTGTTTTTT. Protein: CASSPQPGTGELFF. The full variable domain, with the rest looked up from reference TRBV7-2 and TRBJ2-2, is GAGVSQSPSNKVTEKGKDVELRCDPISGHTALYWYRQSLGQGLEFLIYFQGNSAPDKSGLPSDRFSAERTGGSVSTLTIQRTQQEDSAVYLCASSPQPGTGELFFGEGSRLTVL.

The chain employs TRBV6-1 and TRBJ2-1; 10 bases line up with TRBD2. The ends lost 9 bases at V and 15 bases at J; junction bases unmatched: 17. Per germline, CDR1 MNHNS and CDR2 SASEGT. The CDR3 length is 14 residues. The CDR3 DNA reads TGTGCCAGATCGGGACTAGCGATGGGACCATGTAGGTTCTTC. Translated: CARSGLAMGPCRFF.

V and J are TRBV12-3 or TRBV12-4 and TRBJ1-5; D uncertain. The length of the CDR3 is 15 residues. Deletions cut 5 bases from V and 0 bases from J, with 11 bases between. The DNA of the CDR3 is TGTGCCAGCAGTCCGACGGGTGATAGCAATCAGCCCCAGCATTTT. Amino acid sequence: CASSPTGDSNQPQHF.

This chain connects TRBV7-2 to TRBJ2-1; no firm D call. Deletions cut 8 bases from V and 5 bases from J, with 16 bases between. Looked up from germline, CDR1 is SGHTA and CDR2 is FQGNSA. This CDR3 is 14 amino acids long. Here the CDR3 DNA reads TGTGCCAGCCACCTCGGTGGACGTCACAATGAGCAGTTCTTC. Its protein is CASHLGGRHNEQFF.